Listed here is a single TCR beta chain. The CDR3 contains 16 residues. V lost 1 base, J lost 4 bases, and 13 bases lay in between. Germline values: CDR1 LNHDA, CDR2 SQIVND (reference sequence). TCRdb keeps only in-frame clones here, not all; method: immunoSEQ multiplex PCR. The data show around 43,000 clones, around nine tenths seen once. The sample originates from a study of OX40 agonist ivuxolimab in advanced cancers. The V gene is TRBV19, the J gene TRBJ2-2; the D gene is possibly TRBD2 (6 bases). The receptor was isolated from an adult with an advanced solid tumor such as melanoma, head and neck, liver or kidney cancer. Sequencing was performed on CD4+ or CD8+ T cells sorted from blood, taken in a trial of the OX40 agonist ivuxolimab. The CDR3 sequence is CASSIGASVSTGELFF. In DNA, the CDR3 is TGTGCCAGTAGTATAGGGGCTAGCGTAAGCACCGGGGAGCTGTTTTTT.